This T cell receptor beta chain was sequenced during a study of blood T cell repertoires in COVID-19. Study at large: Samples of COVID-19 (acute and convalescent) were obtained from the United States, Italy and Spain. T cells, B-cell-depleted T cells, or PBMCs provided the cDNA or gDNA that served as material.

Original handling: From reference gene primer amplification, estimates of nucleated cell counts were derived. Clones were read by immunoSEQ multiplex PCR, and TCRdb kept only the in-frame ones, dropping some. V and J calls and clone size follow that table, whereas D and trimming were derived from the DNA. The sample shows 110,000 to 150,000 clones, approximately 91% of them seen only once. Sequencing was carried out using peripheral blood. The TCR sequence derives from a man aged 65-85 years with acute or convalescent COVID-19.

The DNA for the CDR3 is TGCAGCGTGCAAAGGACTGGTTTGGGGTACGAGCAGTACTTC. Amino acids: CSVQRTGLGYEQYF. This sequence joins TRBV29-1 and TRBJ2-7; a weak D match, TRBD2 (5 bases). The V gene lost 6 bases and the J gene lost 4 bases, with 19 bases spanning the gap. Germline V gives CDR1 SQVTM, CDR2 ANQGSEA. The CDR3 extends over 14 amino acids.